This TCR beta chain was identified in a study of blood T cell repertoires in COVID-19. Study background: From T cells, B-cell-depleted T cells, or PBMCs came the material, which was cDNA or gDNA.

In the authors' workflow: Reference gene primer amplification in the assay estimated nucleated cell counts. Sequenced by immunoSEQ multiplex PCR; TCRdb stores in-frame clones only, minus some. D and trimming come from the DNA, and the V and J calls and clone size come from that table. The data show fewer than 100,000 clones, less than 90% seen once. The CDR3 has 15 residues. J gave up 6 bases and V 3 bases, and 5 bases lay outside the gene matches. Germline V lookup: CDR1 LGHNA, CDR2 YNFKEQ. This TCR was sampled from a man aged 55-75 years with acute or convalescent COVID-19. The sample comprised peripheral blood. The V and J genes are TRBV4-2 and TRBJ2-2; 9 bases agree with TRBD1. The CDR3 reads CASSQPGQGAGELFF. The CDR3, as DNA: TGTGCCAGCAGCCAGCCGGGACAGGGTGCCGGGGAGCTGTTTTTT.